The sequence of this T cell receptor (beta chain) was determined in a study of identical twins. No donor was unhealthy or non-Caucasian. Broader study findings: Alpha sequences that were out-of-frame and twin-shared showed an excess of low generation probability. Weaker excess twin sharing was observed in beta out-of-frame sequences. Modelling underestimated the level of out-of-frame TCR alpha sharing observed in monozygotic twins.

In regard to this clonotype: The antigen remains unidentified.

This CDR3 is built from 14 residues. Trimming took 4 bases from V and 5 from J, leaving 9 bases between them. Each CDR3 protein is one row after TCRdb ran MiXCR on the 5' RACE reads. The sample consists of roughly 350,000 distinct CDR3 sequences, around 9.7% of them appearing once. The sequence was obtained from a woman aged 50 to 65 in good health. The sequenced sample consisted of naive T cells sorted from blood. The V call is TRBV12-3 or TRBV12-4, the J call TRBJ1-6; possible D gene TRBD1, 6 bases. DNA for the CDR3: TGTGCCAGCAGTTACAGGGCCAATAATTCACCCCTCCACTTT. Protein: CASSYRANNSPLHF.